The sequence of this TCR beta chain was determined in a study of T cell responses to AZD1222 COVID-19 vaccine. CDR3 length: 13 amino acids. CDR1 and CDR2 from the germline V gene are SNHLY and FYNNEI. The germline V and J ends were trimmed by 7 bases and 15 bases, with 22 bases remaining between them. Measured with immunoSEQ multiplex PCR; TCRdb has only the in-frame clones, and not every one. The data hold 100,000 to 150,000 clones, with 89% observed a single time. The sample here was peripheral blood, taken on day 0 of AZD1222 vaccination. The chain links TRBV2 to TRBJ1-5; a weak D match, TRBD1 (5 bases). This TCR was recovered from an adult in good health. This chain's CDR3 is CASTIRGKTESHF. The CDR3 DNA follows: TGTGCCAGCACCATTAGGGGTAAAACTGAATCGCATTTT.